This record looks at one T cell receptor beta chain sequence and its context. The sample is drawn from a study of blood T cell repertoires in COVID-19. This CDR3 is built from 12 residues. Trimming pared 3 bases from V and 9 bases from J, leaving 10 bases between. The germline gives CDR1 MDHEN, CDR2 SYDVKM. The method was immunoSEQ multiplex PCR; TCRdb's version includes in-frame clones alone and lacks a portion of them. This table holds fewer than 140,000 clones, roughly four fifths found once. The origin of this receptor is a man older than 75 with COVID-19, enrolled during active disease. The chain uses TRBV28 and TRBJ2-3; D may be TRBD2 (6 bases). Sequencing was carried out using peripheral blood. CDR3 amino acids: CASSFGGRTQYF. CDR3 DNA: TGTGCCAGCAGTTTCGGGGGAAGGACGCAGTATTTT.